This record concerns one TCR beta chain sequence. No antigen is known for it. The record originates from a study of blood T cells in healthy people across ages. Study-wide findings and caveats: TCR beta diversity was tightly associated with the proportion of naive T cells.

For every donor, a draw yielded roughly 9.3 milliliters of peripheral blood. After removal of 1 base from V and 13 bases from J, the junction contained 15 bases not matched to a gene. The CDR3 is made up of 16 amino acids. From germline, CDR1 is DFQATT and CDR2 SNEGSKA (reference sequence). Then a second PCR, running roughly 7 to 12 cycles, was carried out with a sample-barcoded 5' primer and a J-beta primer mix. TCRdb reanalysed the 5' RACE reads using MiXCR and keeps one entry per CDR3 protein. Of 1.2 million to 1.5 million distinct CDR3 sequences listed, around 55% were seen once; the top ten hold more than 6%.

This TCR derives from a man aged 18 to 30 in good health. The chain recombines TRBV20-1 with TRBJ2-4; 11 nucleotides line up with TRBD2. The sequenced sample was blood. The CDR3 DNA sequence: TGCAGTGCTAGAGCCCCACTAGCGGGAGATGTTTTAGAGCAGTACTTC. Protein: CSARAPLAGDVLEQYF.